One and the same sample provided the 32 T cell receptor beta chains below, sequenced in a study of T cell repertoires in cytomegalovirus infection (dated by TCRdb to the late 2010s). The instrument given in TCRdb is Illumina HiSeq 1500. Using fastp at Q25 and MiXCR, TCRdb reprocessed the public reads and kept productive beta chains. Rows are combined by CDR3 protein, so each entry shows the most common genes and DNA. Counted in this sample were roughly 170,000 distinct CDR3 sequences; about 20% of them appeared once. The ten largest clonotypes hold 25% of the sample. The meaning of the sample's treatment or condition label: in vitro stimulation with specific CMV peptide epitopes to enrich CMV-specific T cells. Antigens of these TCRs are unknown. This sample comprised CD8+ T cells from cultured PBMCs, obtained from culture after CMV antigen stimulation. These receptors were taken from a human donor in good health (CMV status not recorded). Some clones in this sample may be carry-over from other donors' samples.

V and J are TRBV12-3 or TRBV12-4 and TRBJ2-1; D not certain. V was clipped by 0 bases and J by 10 bases, with 13 bases between them. This CDR3 has 14 amino acids. For the CDR3, the DNA is TGTGCCAGCAGTTTAGCGTGGGGAAAGAGAGAGCAGTTCTTC. It codes for CASSLAWGKREQFF.

This clonotype showed up just a few times. The chain recombines TRBV7-6 with TRBJ1-6, with 9 bases fitting TRBD1. The CDR3 extends over 14 amino acids. Per the germline V gene, CDR1 is SGHVS and CDR2 is FNYEAQ. J lost 7 bases, V lost 10 bases, and 8 bases had no gene match. CDR3 sequence (DNA): TGTGCCACCAAGAAGGGACAGGGCAATTCACCCCTCCACTTT. It yields the protein CATKKGQGNSPLHF.

This clonotype was observed a few times. This chain connects TRBV27 to TRBJ2-7; a weak D match, TRBD1 (7 bases). This CDR3 is built from 14 residues. CDR1 and CDR2 from the germline V gene are MNHEY and SMNVEV (reference sequence). Trimming pared 5 bases from V and 4 bases from J, leaving 15 bases between. The CDR3 DNA reads TGTGCCAGCAGTCCCCAGGGGGGCTGGTACGAGCAGTACTTC. Protein sequence: CASSPQGGWYEQYF.

This clonotype appeared a few times. The chain links TRBV6-2 or TRBV6-3 to TRBJ1-5; 8 nucleotides align to TRBD1. The CDR3 consists of 17 residues. The germline gives CDR1 MNHEY, CDR2 SVGEGT. The V gene end was trimmed by 5 bases and the J gene end by 7 bases; junction bases not matched to a gene: 16. DNA for the CDR3: TGTGCCAGCAGTACACCAATCGGACAGGGAGAAGGACAGCCCCAGCATTTT. Protein product: CASSTPIGQGEGQPQHF.

The chain links TRBV7-9 to TRBJ2-7; D not certain. The V gene lost 5 bases and the J gene lost 5 bases, with 13 bases spanning the gap. Germline lookup yields CDR1 SEHNR and CDR2 FQNEAQ (reference sequence). The CDR3 extends over 13 amino acids. CDR3 DNA: TGTGCCAGCAGCACCGGACCGGCGGACGAGCAGTACTTC. Translated, it gives CASSTGPADEQYF.

The chain uses TRBV12-3 or TRBV12-4 and TRBJ2-7; TRBD1 agrees at 7 bases. The CDR3 totals 18 residues. The trim removed 3 bases at V and 1 base at J, leaving 15 bases unmatched. The CDR3 region is CASSFIFTGASPSYEQYF. In nucleotides, the CDR3 is TGTGCCAGCAGTTTTATTTTCACAGGGGCATCGCCGTCCTACGAGCAGTACTTC.

The rearrangement joins TRBV6-5 to TRBJ1-1; no clear D gene. The germline CDR1 and CDR2 sequences are MNHEY and SVGAGI. Trimming cost V 4 bases and J 5 bases, with 20 bases left between them. The CDR3 covers 16 residues. The CDR3 nucleotides are TGTGCCAGCAGTTCCGACTCCTACACAATCGGGACTGAAGCTTTCTTT. It yields the protein CASSSDSYTIGTEAFF.

This clonotype was seen many times. The chain has TRBV6-1 and TRBJ2-2, with a weak D call TRBD1 (5 bases). Deletions cut 7 bases from V and 2 bases from J, with 17 bases between. This CDR3 spans 16 amino acids. From germline, CDR1 is MNHNS and CDR2 SASEGT. DNA of the CDR3: TGTGCCAGCACGTGGGGCTTTAAGGCAAACACCGGGGAGCTGTTTTTT. Protein product: CASTWGFKANTGELFF.

V gene TRBV6-6 combines with J gene TRBJ2-7; TRBD2 is a possible D gene (5 bases). CDR1 is MNHNY and CDR2 is SVGAGI in the germline V gene (reference sequence). With 9 bases removed from V and 6 bases from J, the gap between germline ends came to 24 bases. The CDR3 sequence is 15 residues long. CDR3 DNA sequence: TGTGCCAGTGGCGGTAGTGTGGAGGTGTTCAGCGAGCAGTACTTC. It yields the protein CASGGSVEVFSEQYF.

CDR3 nucleotide sequence: TGTGCCGGACGGACTAGCCTATACAATGAGCAGTTCTTC. Encoded protein: CAGRTSLYNEQFF. This chain joins TRBV6-2 or TRBV6-3 and TRBJ2-1; TRBD2 agrees at 8 bases. J gave up 4 bases and V 11 bases, and 7 bases lay outside the gene matches. This CDR3 comprises 13 residues. Germline V lookup: CDR1 MNHEY, CDR2 SVGEGT.

The genes are TRBV2 and TRBJ2-6; TRBD1 agrees at 10 bases. V lost 7 bases, J lost 4 bases, and 7 bases stayed unmatched. The CDR3 runs to 16 residues. Germline assignment: CDR1 SNHLY and CDR2 FYNNEI. The CDR3 DNA is TGTGCCAGCAAGCTTGGGACAGGGGACGGGGCCAACGTCCTGACTTTC. This codes for CASKLGTGDGANVLTF.

This clonotype was counted a few times. The rearrangement links TRBV12-3 or TRBV12-4 to TRBJ2-7; D is perhaps TRBD2 (7 bases). There are 14 residues in the CDR3. V lost 7 bases to trimming and J lost 4 bases, with 17 bases between them. The CDR3 protein is CASTLGGPPYEQYF. DNA of the CDR3: TGTGCCAGCACCCTGGGGGGGCCCCCTTACGAGCAGTACTTC.

This clonotype has at least ten counts. The chain carries TRBV7-2 and TRBJ1-3; D remains unclear. Germline CDR1 and CDR2: SGHTA and FQGNSA. This CDR3 spans 14 amino acids. Trimming removed 2 bases at V and 0 bases at J, with 5 bases between. This CDR3 reads CASSLLPSGNTIYF. CDR3 bases: TGTGCCAGCAGCTTACTCCCCTCTGGAAACACCATATATTTT.

This clonotype appeared a few times. The CDR3 here is CASTSGLNTEAFF. Here the CDR3 DNA reads TGTGCCAGCACGTCAGGGCTGAACACTGAAGCTTTCTTT. The V gene is TRBV6-1, the J gene TRBJ1-1, with D maybe TRBD1 (5 bases). The germline CDR1 and CDR2 sequences are MNHNS and SASEGT. The V gene lost 7 bases and the J gene lost 0 bases, with 9 bases spanning the gap. CDR3 length: 13 amino acids.

The J gene is TRBJ2-6, the V gene TRBV7-2, with TRBD1 as a possible D gene (6 bases). Germline V gene lookup returns CDR1 SGHTA and CDR2 FQGNSA. V lost 4 bases, J lost 0 bases, and 16 bases lay in between. CDR3 size: 18 residues. CDR3 nucleotides: TGTGCCAGCAGCTCCCCTACAGGGCCTTTCTCTGGGGCCAACGTCCTGACTTTC. It is translated as CASSSPTGPFSGANVLTF. Full variable domain (rest looked up from reference TRBV7-2 and TRBJ2-6): GAGVSQSPSNKVTEKGKDVELRCDPISGHTALYWYRQSLGQGLEFLIYFQGNSAPDKSGLPSDRFSAERTGGSVSTLTIQRTQQEDSAVYLCASSSPTGPFSGANVLTFGAGSRLTVL.

This clonotype showed up just a few times. This chain connects TRBV27 to TRBJ1-4; 11 positions agree with TRBD1. V was pared by 5 bases and J by 8 bases, with 10 bases of the junction left unmatched. Germline-derived CDR1 and CDR2 are MNHEY and SMNVEV (reference sequence). This CDR3 spans 16 amino acids. Here the CDR3 reads CASSVSRDRGEEKLFF. The CDR3 region has the DNA TGTGCCAGCAGTGTCTCCCGGGACAGGGGGGAAGAAAAACTGTTTTTT.

The chain recombines TRBV7-3 with TRBJ2-6, with D perhaps assigned TRBD1 or TRBD2 (5 bases each). Between the trimmed V and J ends, which lost 6 bases and 13 bases, there was a span of 16 bases. The V gene's germline CDR1 is SGHTA and CDR2 FQGTGA. The CDR3 is 13 amino acids. The CDR3 DNA reads as TGTGCCAGCAGAGAAGGGGCGGGCCGTGTCCTGACTTTC. It is translated as CASREGAGRVLTF.

The chain employs TRBV2 and TRBJ1-2; D remains ambiguous. V was clipped by 10 bases and J by 4 bases, with 13 bases between them. The CDR3 is 12 residues long. Germline CDR1 is SNHLY and CDR2 is FYNNEI. This chain's CDR3 is CAIPERSYGYTF. Written as DNA, the CDR3 is TGTGCCATACCTGAGCGGAGCTATGGCTACACCTTC.

The table lists this clonotype with a few counts. The chain carries TRBV7-9 and TRBJ1-1; D is unclear. Germline V gene lookup returns CDR1 SEHNR and CDR2 FQNEAQ (reference sequence). CDR3 length: 14 residues. The ends were cut back, 5 bases at V and 0 bases at J, with 10 bases in the middle. This CDR3 reads CASSTNQLNTEAFF. The CDR3 DNA follows: TGTGCCAGCAGCACCAACCAGTTGAACACTGAAGCTTTCTTT.

V is TRBV7-2 and J is TRBJ2-5, with a tentative D call TRBD2 (7 bases). Trimming shortened V by 5 bases and J by 1 base, and 20 bases separated the two germline ends. CDR1 SGHTA and CDR2 FQGNSA come from the germline V gene. CDR3 length: 17 residues. The CDR3 DNA is TGTGCCAGCAGCCTCCGGGCGGGGGCTAGCTTCCAAGAGACCCAGTACTTC. Amino acid sequence: CASSLRAGASFQETQYF.

The chain employs TRBV7-6 and TRBJ2-6, with D tentatively TRBD2 (6 bases). Germline V lookup: CDR1 SGHVS, CDR2 FNYEAQ. Trimming pared 4 bases from V and 2 bases from J, leaving 15 bases between. This CDR3 comprises 17 residues. CDR3 in amino acids: CASSSGTEGTGANVLTF. CDR3 sequence (DNA): TGTGCCAGCAGCTCTGGGACGGAGGGAACTGGGGCCAACGTCCTGACTTTC.

This clonotype came up a few times. CDR3 in DNA: TGTGCCAGCAGCTTGATAGACAGGTCGGGTGAGCAGTTCTTC. It encodes CASSLIDRSGEQFF. This chain connects TRBV7-9 to TRBJ2-1; a weak D match, TRBD1 (6 bases). CDR1 and CDR2 (germline): SEHNR, FQNEAQ (reference sequence). With 3 bases removed from V and 9 bases from J, the gap between germline ends came to 15 bases. CDR3 length equals 14 residues.

The CDR3 protein is CAIMSTDTQYF. In DNA, the CDR3 is TGTGCCATCATGTCCACAGATACGCAGTATTTT. This chain uses TRBV10-3 with TRBJ2-3; no firm D call. Trimming removed 7 bases from V and 2 bases from J, with 4 bases in between. There are 11 residues in the CDR3. The germline V gene encodes CDR1 ENHRY and CDR2 SYGVKD.

This clonotype was found a few times. This rearrangement joins TRBV11-2 to TRBJ1-4; D is ambiguous. The germline gives CDR1 SGHAT, CDR2 FQNNGV. V lost 6 bases and J 0 bases, leaving 8 bases between the germline ends. This CDR3 has 14 residues. As DNA, the CDR3 is TGTGCCAGCAGACCACTTACAACTAATGAAAAACTGTTTTTT. Its protein is CASRPLTTNEKLFF.

This clonotype was seen only a few times. The chain links TRBV7-6 to TRBJ2-7; D may be TRBD1 (6 bases). This CDR3 spans 14 amino acids. Germline CDR1 reads SGHVS; CDR2 reads FNYEAQ. V shed 1 base and J shed 2 bases, with 9 bases lying between them. The chain's CDR3 is CASSLEGGTYEQYF. Here the CDR3 DNA reads TGTGCCAGCAGCTTAGAAGGGGGAACCTACGAGCAGTACTTC. Looking up the rest from reference TRBV7-6 and TRBJ2-7 gives the full variable domain: GAGVSQSPRYKVTKRGQDVALRCDPISGHVSLYWYRQALGQGPEFLTYFNYEAQQDKSGLPNDRFSAERPEGSISTLTIQRTEQRDSAMYRCASSLEGGTYEQYFGPGTRLTVT.

The CDR3 loop is CASSPSEKLFF. Written as DNA, the CDR3 is TGTGCCAGCTCCCCCTCTGAGAAACTGTTTTTT. This rearrangement joins TRBV2 to TRBJ1-4; unclear D gene. Germline lookup yields CDR1 SNHLY and CDR2 FYNNEI. This CDR3 is 11 amino acids long. V shed 8 bases and J shed 11 bases, with 12 bases lying between them.

The J gene is TRBJ2-1, the V gene TRBV7-9, with 13 bases aligning to TRBD2. Germline CDR1 is SEHNR and CDR2 is FQNEAQ (reference sequence). The V segment lost 5 bases and the J segment 7 bases; nucleotides outside the gene matches: 8. This CDR3 region has 16 residues. The CDR3 DNA sequence: TGTGCCAGCAGCCCTCAACTAGCGGGGGGGCAAAATGAGCAGTTCTTC. This codes for CASSPQLAGGQNEQFF.

In its sample, this clonotype ranks as medium-sized. The V gene is TRBV28, the J gene TRBJ2-1; TRBD1 matches at 7 bases. Germline values: CDR1 MDHEN, CDR2 SYDVKM. The CDR3 spans 18 residues. The V gene end was trimmed by 4 bases and the J gene end by 2 bases; junction bases not matched to a gene: 14. CDR3 region: CASSSIRPTGAAYNEQFF. CDR3 DNA sequence: TGTGCCAGCAGTTCAATAAGACCTACAGGGGCCGCCTACAATGAGCAGTTCTTC.

V gene TRBV7-6 combines with J gene TRBJ2-4, with 7 nucleotides matching TRBD1. Losses at the gene ends were 1 base for V and 6 bases for J; bases not matched to a gene: 3. CDR3 length equals 14 residues. The germline V gene has CDR1 SGHVS and CDR2 FNYEAQ. The CDR3 is CASSLDRGTNIQYF. The DNA for the CDR3 is TGTGCCAGCAGCTTAGACAGGGGAACAAACATTCAGTACTTC.

This clonotype was observed a single time. This chain links TRBV7-8 with TRBJ2-2; 7 bases fit TRBD2. The germline gives CDR1 SGHVS, CDR2 FQNEAQ. V was clipped by 2 bases and J by 6 bases; unmatched bases: 12. The CDR3 consists of 17 residues. The CDR3 spells CASSLQAAGGGAGELFF. The DNA for the CDR3 is TGTGCCAGCAGCTTACAGGCGGCTGGGGGGGGGGCCGGGGAGCTGTTTTTT.

This clonotype was recorded a few times. V is TRBV7-6 and J is TRBJ1-1; 8 nucleotides align to TRBD1. There are 16 residues in the CDR3. Germline CDR1 SGHVS, CDR2 FNYEAQ. V was clipped by 1 base and J by 4 bases; unmatched bases: 8. Here the CDR3 reads CASSLGDRREATEAFF. The DNA for the CDR3 is TGTGCCAGCAGCTTAGGGGACAGGAGGGAGGCCACTGAAGCTTTCTTT.

Concerning this clonotype: One junction end disagrees with the germline gene, perhaps due to a read error. This chain uses TRBV11-2 with TRBJ2-1; D might be TRBD1 or TRBD2, each matching 7 bases. Germline V lookup: CDR1 SGHAT, CDR2 FQNNGV. CDR3 length equals 15 residues. The CDR3 sequence: CASRGLGGSLNEQFF. CDR3 DNA: TGCGCCAGCAGGGGGTTGGGGGGGTCGCTTAATGAGCAGTTCTTC. Full variable domain (remainder filled in from reference TRBV11-2 and TRBJ2-1): EAGVAQSPRYKIIEKRQSVAFWCNPISGHATLYWYQQILGQGPKLLIQFQNNGVVDDSQLPKDRFSAERLKGVDSTLKIQPAKLEDSAVYLCASRGLGGSLNEQFFGPGTRLTVL.